The rows below give T cell receptor beta chains drawn from one sample of a study of control samples from healthy donors and cancer patients. The table came from immunoSEQ multiplex PCR; TCRdb's copy has only in-frame clones and leaves some out. The table records under 200,000 clones, 91% of them present only once. Sequenced input: blood. These receptors were obtained from a woman aged 25 to 45 in good health. Each CDR3 is given with its conserved first and last residue. A D gene is named only where the DNA matches it firmly. Size is omitted from some rows. Given values are once, few, many or a class for expanded clones.

CDR3nt | CDR3aa | j_gene | abundance | d_gene | v_gene
TGCAGCGCCGCGGACAGTTCTGAAAAACTGTTTTTT | CSAADSSEKLFF | TRBJ1-4 | NA | NA | TRBV29-1
TGTGCCAGCAGGGGACAGGGGGGCCAGCCCCAGCATTTT | CASRGQGGQPQHF | TRBJ1-5 | NA | TRBD1 | TRBV2
TGTGCCAGCAGTGTCTCAGGGGCTTATAGCAATCAGCCCCAGCATTTT | CASSVSGAYSNQPQHF | TRBJ1-5 | NA | NA | TRBV2
TGTGCCAGCAGCCAAGAGGACAGGCCAACCTACGAGCAGTACTTC | CASSQEDRPTYEQYF | TRBJ2-7 | NA | TRBD1 | TRBV14
TGCAGCGGACAGTCCGCCTACGAGCAGTACTTC | CSGQSAYEQYF | TRBJ2-7 | NA | NA | TRBV20-1
TGTGCCAGCAGCCGGACTAGCGGGAGCACCGGGGAGCTGTTTTTT | CASSRTSGSTGELFF | TRBJ2-2 | once | TRBD2 | TRBV27
TGCGCCAGCAGCTTTGGGGCTAGGAATTCACCCCTCCACTTT | CASSFGARNSPLHF | TRBJ1-6 | NA | NA | TRBV5-1
TGTGCCAGCAGCTTAGGCCACTATGGCTACACCTTC | CASSLGHYGYTF | TRBJ1-2 | NA | NA | TRBV11-2
TGTGCCAGCAGTTCGGACAGGGGCTATGGCTACACCTTC | CASSSDRGYGYTF | TRBJ1-2 | NA | TRBD1 | TRBV6-5
TGTGCCACCAGTGATTTGAGGACTAGCGGGACCTACAATGAGCAGTTCTTC | CATSDLRTSGTYNEQFF | TRBJ2-1 | once | TRBD2 | TRBV24-1
TGTGCCAGCAGCACAACAGGAAATGAGCAGTTCTTC | CASSTTGNEQFF | TRBJ2-1 | NA | NA | TRBV7-9
TGCGCCAGCAGCCGTCAGACAGGACCGCAAGAGACCCAGTACTTC | CASSRQTGPQETQYF | TRBJ2-5 | NA | NA | TRBV4-1
TGTGCCAGCTCACCCCTAAGTGGGAGGGCCCAAGAGACCCAGTACTTC | CASSPLSGRAQETQYF | TRBJ2-5 | NA | TRBD2 | TRBV18
TGTGCCAGCAGCGTAGGTTCAGGTGGCACAGATACGCAGTATTTT | CASSVGSGGTDTQYF | TRBJ2-3 | NA | NA | TRBV9
TGTGCCAGCAGTCAGGGGATGAACACTGAAGCTTTCTTT | CASSQGMNTEAFF | TRBJ1-1 | NA | NA | TRBV2
TGTGCCAGTAACCTACGACAGAGGGCTAACTATGGCTACACCTTC | CASNLRQRANYGYTF | TRBJ1-2 | NA | NA | TRBV19
TGTGCCAGCAGTGAAGCGTGGGAGGGGCACAATGAGCAGTTCTTC | CASSEAWEGHNEQFF | TRBJ2-1 | NA | TRBD2 | TRBV6-1
TGTGCCAGCAGCCAAACAGGGGAGACTCAGCCCCAGCATTTT | CASSQTGETQPQHF | TRBJ1-5 | NA | TRBD1 | TRBV4-2
TGTGCCAGCAGTGAAAATACAGGGGGCAGTGGCTACACCTTC | CASSENTGGSGYTF | TRBJ1-2 | NA | TRBD1 | TRBV6-1
TGTGCCAGCAGTTTTGTCCCGGGGGGCTACACCTTC | CASSFVPGGYTF | TRBJ1-2 | NA | NA | TRBV12-3/TRBV12-4
TGTGCCAGCAGCTCCTCGACAGTCCAAGAGACCCAGTACTTC | CASSSSTVQETQYF | TRBJ2-5 | NA | NA | TRBV7-9
TGTGCCAGTAGTCCGGGGGATACGCAGTATTTT | CASSPGDTQYF | TRBJ2-3 | NA | NA | TRBV19
TGTGCCAGCAGTTTTGGCGCTAACTATGGCTACACCTTC | CASSFGANYGYTF | TRBJ1-2 | NA | NA | TRBV12-3/TRBV12-4
TGCGCCAGCAGCCAAAGACAGTACCCTCCTCCAACTAATGAAAAACTGTTTTTT | CASSQRQYPPPTNEKLFF | TRBJ1-4 | few | NA | TRBV4-3
TGTGCCAGCAGTCCCCCGGACAGGTATCAGCCCCAGCATTTT | CASSPPDRYQPQHF | TRBJ1-5 | NA | TRBD1 | TRBV28
TGTGCCAGCTCACCACCGGGGACTGGAAACACCATATATTTT | CASSPPGTGNTIYF | TRBJ1-3 | few | NA | TRBV18
TGTGCCGCCCGACAGGGCGAGAACACCGGGGAGCTGTTTTTT | CAARQGENTGELFF | TRBJ2-2 | NA | TRBD1 | TRBV10-3
TGTGCCAGCAGCCAACCATACAGGGGGCTTTCTGGAAACACCATATATTTT | CASSQPYRGLSGNTIYF | TRBJ1-3 | NA | TRBD1 | TRBV4-2
TGTGCCAGCAGTACAGGGACAGATACGCAGTATTTT | CASSTGTDTQYF | TRBJ2-3 | NA | NA | TRBV7-9
TGTGCCAGCAGCTTGGGGGCAGGGGGAAAGCAAGAGACCCAGTACTTC | CASSLGAGGKQETQYF | TRBJ2-5 | NA | TRBD1 | TRBV5-6
TGTGCCAGCAGTGTACGGAGGGTAGGGGGCAGCTATGGCTACACCTTC | CASSVRRVGGSYGYTF | TRBJ1-2 | NA | TRBD1 | TRBV2
TGCGCCAGCAGCCAAGCACAACAGGGAGATACGCAGTATTTT | CASSQAQQGDTQYF | TRBJ2-3 | NA | NA | TRBV4-1
TGCGCCAGCAGCTTGGAAGCAGGGGGCTCTGGAAACACCATATATTTT | CASSLEAGGSGNTIYF | TRBJ1-3 | NA | TRBD1 | TRBV5-1
TGTGCCAGCAGCACTCGGACAGGGGGGAACGGGGAGCTGTTTTTT | CASSTRTGGNGELFF | TRBJ2-2 | once | TRBD1 | TRBV7-8
TGTGCCAGCAGTGATATGGGGCAGGGCAATTCACCCCTCCACTTT | CASSDMGQGNSPLHF | TRBJ1-6 | NA | NA | TRBV2
TGTGCCAGCAGCCAACAAGCGAGCACAGATACGCAGTATTTT | CASSQQASTDTQYF | TRBJ2-3 | NA | NA | TRBV3-1/TRBV3-2
TGTGCCAGCAGCTTGGCAGTCGATCAGCCCCAGCATTTT | CASSLAVDQPQHF | TRBJ1-5 | NA | NA | TRBV7-8
TGTGCCAGTAGTATAGGGAGGTTCACAGATACGCAGTATTTT | CASSIGRFTDTQYF | TRBJ2-3 | once | NA | TRBV19
TGTGCCAGTAGTATCGGGCCAGCATTTTACGAGCAGTACTTC | CASSIGPAFYEQYF | TRBJ2-7 | few | NA | TRBV19
TGTGCCAGCAGCGTAGGGACTAGCGCCCACACAGATACGCAGTATTTT | CASSVGTSAHTDTQYF | TRBJ2-3 | NA | TRBD2 | TRBV9
TGTGCCAGCAGTTACGAGGGGGAGAATTCACCCCTCCACTTT | CASSYEGENSPLHF | TRBJ1-6 | few | NA | TRBV6-2/TRBV6-3
TGTGCCAGCGGAGGAGTGGGCATTCAGTACTTC | CASGGVGIQYF | TRBJ2-4 | NA | NA | TRBV11-3